Below are 26 T cell receptor beta chains sequenced from a single sample in a study of PD-L1 blockade in urothelial cancer. The sample's time point: pretreatment peripheral blood. Assay used: immunoSEQ multiplex PCR; TCRdb lists only in-frame clones, some missing. The sample holds tens of thousands of clones, 84% seen once. The material was PBMCs, obtained around atezolizumab (anti-PD-L1) treatment. Source of these receptors: an older woman with urothelial cancer.

This clone appeared once. The CDR3 bases are TGCGCCAGCAGCTTGGCCGGGCGGGAAAGCACCATATATTTT. Translating it yields CASSLAGRESTIYF. V and J are TRBV5-1 and TRBJ1-3, with D hard to call. The CDR3 contains 14 residues. Germline CDR1 SGHRS, CDR2 YFSETQ. V was shortened by 0 bases and J by 9 bases, with 13 bases between the two germline ends. Full variable domain (missing parts from reference TRBV5-1 and TRBJ1-3): KAGVTQTPRYLIKTRGQQVTLSCSPISGHRSVSWYQQTPGQGLQFLFEYFSETQRNKGNFPGRFSGRQFSNSRSEMNVSTLELGDSALYLCASSLAGRESTIYFGEGSWLTVV.

The chain links TRBV15 to TRBJ2-2; 13 bases agree with TRBD2. The CDR3 is made up of 19 amino acids. Germline CDR1 is LNHNV and CDR2 is YYDKDF (reference sequence). The ends lost 0 bases at V and 5 bases at J; junction bases unmatched: 9. CDR3 sequence: CATSREGLAGVRVTGELFF. In nucleotides, the CDR3 is TGTGCCACCAGCAGAGAAGGACTAGCGGGAGTTCGGGTAACCGGGGAGCTGTTTTTT.

This chain uses TRBV18 with TRBJ1-3; 8 positions match TRBD1. J was trimmed by 2 bases and V by 4 bases; bases with no gene match: 4. In germline, CDR1 is KGHSH, CDR2 LQKENI. The CDR3 totals 15 residues. The DNA of the CDR3 is TGTGCCAGCTCACGGAACAGGGGGGCTGGAAACACCATATATTTT. This gives the protein CASSRNRGAGNTIYF.

V usage is TRBV5-1 and J usage is TRBJ1-2; tentatively, D is TRBD1 (6 bases). Trimming cost V 2 bases and J 4 bases, with 9 bases left between them. Germline V gene data show CDR1 as SGHRS and CDR2 as YFSETQ. The CDR3 loop spans 13 amino acids. The CDR3 loop reads CASSFGGGYGYTF. The CDR3 DNA follows: TGCGCCAGCAGCTTTGGGGGCGGCTATGGCTACACCTTC.

This rearrangement joins TRBV7-2 to TRBJ2-1, with 9 nucleotides matching TRBD2. Germline V gives CDR1 SGHTA, CDR2 FQGNSA. V dropped 7 bases and J dropped 2; count of bases not matched to a gene: 9. This CDR3 spans 16 amino acids. The CDR3 DNA reads TGTGCCAGCATCGGTGTGGGCGGGGGGGCCTACAATGAGCAGTTCTTC. Amino acids: CASIGVGGGAYNEQFF.

The rearrangement joins TRBV5-1 to TRBJ2-2; no definite D call. CDR3 size: 15 residues. Germline-derived CDR1 and CDR2 are SGHRS and YFSETQ. Trimming took 1 base from V and 0 from J, leaving 7 bases between them. CDR3: CASSLSVTNTGELFF. The CDR3 DNA is TGCGCCAGCAGCTTGAGCGTTACGAACACCGGGGAGCTGTTTTTT.

V and J are TRBV19 and TRBJ2-5; D gene ambiguous. Looked up from germline, CDR1 is LNHDA and CDR2 is SQIVND (reference sequence). V lost 5 bases and J 3 bases, leaving 13 bases between the germline ends. The CDR3 extends over 14 amino acids. DNA for the CDR3: TGTGCCAGTAGTCTAATCGATCGCGAAGAGACCCAGTACTTC. Protein: CASSLIDREETQYF.

The rearrangement links TRBV5-1 to TRBJ2-5; the D gene is possibly TRBD2 (5 bases). The CDR3 spans 14 residues. V was trimmed by 5 bases and J by 4 bases, leaving 15 bases between them. CDR1 is SGHRS and CDR2 is YFSETQ in the germline V gene. The DNA of the CDR3 is TGCGCCAGCAGTCGGGCCCTTGCGGGAGAGACCCAGTACTTC. It translates to CASSRALAGETQYF. Using reference TRBV5-1 and TRBJ2-5 for the parts outside the CDR3, the full variable domain is KAGVTQTPRYLIKTRGQQVTLSCSPISGHRSVSWYQQTPGQGLQFLFEYFSETQRNKGNFPGRFSGRQFSNSRSEMNVSTLELGDSALYLCASSRALAGETQYFGPGTRLLVL.

The V and J genes are TRBV5-1 and TRBJ2-2; TRBD2 might be the D (5 bases). The CDR3 length is 15 residues. In germline, CDR1 is SGHRS, CDR2 YFSETQ. V gave up 6 bases and J gave up 4 bases, with 16 bases separating them. The CDR3 DNA reads as TGCGCCAGCACCCCCGGACCGGAGGCCACCGGGGAGCTGTTTTTT. Amino acids: CASTPGPEATGELFF.

The V gene is TRBV2, the J gene TRBJ2-3; D is undetermined. The germline V gene encodes CDR1 SNHLY and CDR2 FYNNEI. The CDR3 runs 14 residues. The V end lost 8 bases, the J end lost 1 base, and 13 bases lay between the germline ends. DNA for the CDR3: TGTGCCAGCTCGGTGCTGTCCGGCACAGATACGCAGTATTTT. Amino acids: CASSVLSGTDTQYF.

The chain joins TRBV27 to TRBJ2-3; TRBD1 agrees at 8 bases. Unmatched junction bases numbered 8, after V lost 6 bases and J lost 6 bases. Germline V gene sequence: CDR1 MNHEY, CDR2 SMNVEV (reference sequence). This CDR3 contains 14 residues. This chain's CDR3 is CASSRTTGGDTQYF. The CDR3 region has the DNA TGTGCCAGCAGCCGGACCACAGGGGGGGATACGCAGTATTTT.

This clone occurred a few times. This chain connects TRBV2 to TRBJ2-5; tentative D call: TRBD2 (6 bases). With 7 bases removed from V and 0 bases from J, the gap between germline ends came to 9 bases. CDR1 is SNHLY, CDR2 FYNNEI, per germline. The CDR3 length is 13 residues. Here the CDR3 reads CASKAGNQETQYF. The CDR3 region has the DNA TGTGCCAGCAAGGCGGGAAACCAAGAGACCCAGTACTTC.

The V and J genes are TRBV30 and TRBJ2-4; weak D call: TRBD2 (7 bases). V was trimmed by 8 bases and J by 10 bases, leaving 18 bases between them. Germline V gene data show CDR1 as GTSNPN and CDR2 as SVGIG (reference sequence). This CDR3 is 12 amino acids long. DNA for the CDR3: TGTGCCGGAGGGGGGGTTCGAAATATTCAGTACTTC. Its protein product is CAGGGVRNIQYF.

The rearrangement links TRBV7-3 to TRBJ2-1; the match to TRBD2 covers 14 bases. With V trimmed by 2 bases and J by 12 bases, 3 bases remained unmatched. Germline-derived CDR1 and CDR2 are SGHTA and FQGTGA. The CDR3 is made up of 14 amino acids. Here the CDR3 DNA reads TGTGCCAGCAGCTTAGGGACTAGCGGGAGTGGGCAGTTCTTC. Translating it yields CASSLGTSGSGQFF.

The chain recombines TRBV10-3 with TRBJ2-1; 11 bases align to TRBD1. This CDR3 comprises 16 residues. Germline V gives CDR1 ENHRY, CDR2 SYGVKD. The V gene end was trimmed by 9 bases and the J gene end by 8 bases; junction bases not matched to a gene: 15. The CDR3 spells CAIRPGQGAGADEQFF. The DNA of the CDR3 is TGTGCCATTCGACCTGGACAGGGGGCGGGAGCCGATGAGCAGTTCTTC.

The V gene is TRBV7-6, the J gene TRBJ1-1; 8 nucleotides line up with TRBD1. The CDR3 is 17 amino acids. Germline V gives CDR1 SGHVS, CDR2 FNYEAQ. V shed 2 bases and J 2 bases; nucleotides not matched to a gene: 10. The CDR3 bases are TGTGCCAGCAGCTTATTGACAGGGGAAGTTATTAACACTGAAGCTTTCTTT. This sequence encodes CASSLLTGEVINTEAFF.

This rearrangement joins TRBV10-3 to TRBJ1-2, with D possibly TRBD1 on 5 matching bases. This CDR3 region has 12 residues. Germline-derived CDR1 and CDR2 are ENHRY and SYGVKD. Deletions cut 5 bases from V and 6 bases from J, with 10 bases between. In DNA, the CDR3 is TGTGCCATCAGTCTTGACAGAAATGGCTACACCTTC. It specifies CAISLDRNGYTF.

The J gene is TRBJ1-2, the V gene TRBV4-1; D is unclear. Germline lookup yields CDR1 MGHRA and CDR2 YSYEKL. CDR3 size: 15 residues. Trimming pared 5 bases from V and 9 bases from J, leaving 22 bases between. CDR3 sequence reads: CASSTDGWGVMSYTF. The CDR3 nucleotides read TGCGCCAGCAGCACCGATGGGTGGGGAGTTATGAGCTACACCTTC.

The chain joins TRBV5-1 to TRBJ1-1; D unclear. The CDR3 length is 13 residues. From germline, CDR1 is SGHRS and CDR2 YFSETQ. Trimming stripped 6 bases from V and 0 bases from J, with 9 bases between. CDR3 amino acids: CASKWGVNTEAFF. The CDR3 coding sequence is TGCGCCAGCAAATGGGGAGTGAACACTGAAGCTTTCTTT.

The table lists this clone with a count of one. The chain has TRBV28 and TRBJ2-7; 7 bases map to TRBD2. After removal of 2 bases from V and 2 bases from J, the junction contained 3 bases not matched to a gene. The CDR3 length is 14 residues. Per the germline V gene, CDR1 is MDHEN and CDR2 is SYDVKM. This CDR3 reads CASSLAGGTYEQYF. CDR3 bases: TGTGCCAGCAGTTTAGCCGGGGGGACCTACGAGCAGTACTTC.

This clone occurred many times. V and J are TRBV7-8 and TRBJ1-1; 7 nucleotides line up with TRBD1. V trimming: 1 base; J trimming: 4 bases; junction bases outside the gene matches: 6. The CDR3 contains 15 residues. Germline lookup yields CDR1 SGHVS and CDR2 FQNEAQ. The chain's CDR3 is CASSLGDRVGTEAFF. CDR3 in DNA: TGTGCCAGCAGCTTAGGTGACAGGGTGGGCACTGAAGCTTTCTTT.

The V and J genes are TRBV2 and TRBJ2-1; TRBD1 matches at 7 bases. Germline values: CDR1 SNHLY, CDR2 FYNNEI. V was pared by 6 bases and J by 3 bases, with 8 bases of the junction left unmatched. The CDR3 is 15 amino acids. CDR3 nucleotide sequence: TGTGCCAGCAGCATCCGGGACAGAGTCTACAATGAGCAGTTCTTC. Translating gives CASSIRDRVYNEQFF. The variable domain in full, with the rest retrieved from reference TRBV2 and TRBJ2-1, is EPEVTQTPSHQVTQMGQEVILRCVPISNHLYFYWYRQILGQKVEFLVSFYNNEISEKSEIFDDQFSVERPDGSNFTLKIRSTKLEDSAMYFCASSIRDRVYNEQFFGPGTRLTVL.

CDR3 in amino acids: CATSSLRGPYEQYF. The CDR3 DNA sequence: TGTGCCACCAGCAGCCTCAGGGGGCCATACGAGCAGTACTTC. V and J are TRBV15 and TRBJ2-7, with 8 bases that match TRBD1. This CDR3 is built from 14 residues. Trimming cost V 3 bases and J 4 bases; bases outside gene matches: 5. Germline values: CDR1 LNHNV, CDR2 YYDKDF (reference sequence).

The chain uses TRBV5-4 and TRBJ1-2; weak D call: TRBD1 (6 bases). The CDR3 extends over 14 amino acids. With 4 bases removed from V and 7 bases from J, the gap between germline ends came to 17 bases. The germline gives CDR1 SGHNT, CDR2 YYREEE (reference sequence). CDR3 DNA: TGTGCCAGCAGCGGACTTTCAGGGGAAGGTGGCTACACCTTC. Translation: CASSGLSGEGGYTF.

The chain is built from TRBV5-1 and TRBJ1-3; D call uncertain. Germline V gives CDR1 SGHRS, CDR2 YFSETQ. V lost 0 bases, J lost 2 bases, and 9 bases lay in between. The CDR3 extends over 15 amino acids. The CDR3 protein is CASSLVEATGNTIYF. The CDR3 nucleotides are TGCGCCAGCAGCTTGGTCGAGGCAACTGGAAACACCATATATTTT.

The rearrangement joins TRBV21-1 to TRBJ2-7; the D call in the table, TRBD2, was not verified against the DNA. TRBV21-1 corresponds to a pseudogene. The CDR3 extends over 17 amino acids. The CDR3 reads CASIPRWSGPSSYEQYF. As DNA, the CDR3 is TGTGCCAGCATCCCGCGATGGAGCGGGCCCTCCTCCTACGAGCAGTACTTC.